This T cell receptor beta chain was identified during a study of T-cell reconstitution after alpha-beta-depleted transplantation in children. Findings and limits, study-wide: Recipient T cells and thymic progenitors that survived were the source of the high TCRbeta diversity seen at day 60 in some patients. Several hundred graft clones that had expanded were reportedly the source of alpha-beta T cells about two months after transplant.

This clonotype was seen more than once but under ten times. Its antigen is currently unknown. This CDR3 is built from 16 residues. Germline values: CDR1 KGHSH, CDR2 LQKENI. Trimming removed 3 bases from V and 1 base from J; junction bases left unmatched: 5. Unique molecular identifiers were incorporated during preparation of the TCRbeta library. Each CDR3 protein is one row after TCRdb ran MiXCR on the PCR reads. This table has hundreds of thousands of distinct CDR3 sequences, around 13% appearing once. This clonotype was sampled from a male patient under 18 who had a stem cell transplant for acute myeloid leukemia, so the T cells may come from the graft donor. Here the sequenced sample was PBMCs, mostly from graft donor cells, taken 360 days after TCRalphabeta/CD19-depleted stem cell transplant. V usage is TRBV18 and J usage is TRBJ2-2, with TRBD1 identical over 7 bases. The CDR3 DNA reads TGTGCCAGCTCACCTCAGACAGGGATGAACACCGGGGAGCTGTTTTTT. This codes for CASSPQTGMNTGELFF.